This entry lists 24 T cell receptor beta chains sequenced from one sample in a study of cytomegalovirus exposure and HLA in healthy donors (dated by TCRdb to 2017 to 2019). The library relied on the immunoSEQ multiplex PCR assay. For the multiplex PCR, a mixture combining 60 forward primers for TCR Vbeta segments and 13 reverse primers for TCR Jbeta segments was used. Drawn from immuneACCESS, this table holds only the in-frame rearrangements with V and J called that TCRdb kept. Clones are partly lost; checked studies trace under half to an unresolved V gene and leave the rest unexplained. The sample data list about 160,000 clones, and around four fifths of these were observed just once. The ten most abundant clones make up around 10% of the sample. Sequenced input: PBMCs. The receptors were gathered from a man aged 50 to 59 in good health and CMV-seropositive.

The gene calls are TRBV4-3 and TRBJ2-5; 16 nucleotides agree with TRBD2. V was clipped by 3 bases and J by 1 base; unmatched bases: 5. Germline V gives CDR1 LGHNA, CDR2 YSLEER. CDR3 size: 18 residues. DNA of the CDR3: TGCGCCAGCAGCCAGGGGACTAGCGGGAGGGCCCCCCAAGAGACCCAGTACTTC. It is translated as CASSQGTSGRAPQETQYF.

The genes are TRBV19 and TRBJ2-7; TRBD2 is a possible D gene (5 bases). Germline-derived CDR1 and CDR2 are LNHDA and SQIVND (reference sequence). V shed 3 bases and J shed 2 bases, with 11 bases lying between them. This CDR3 contains 14 residues. The CDR3 here is CASSIREGAYEQYF. The CDR3 DNA reads TGTGCCAGTAGTATTCGGGAAGGCGCCTACGAGCAGTACTTC. The complete variable domain, with remaining parts taken from reference TRBV19 and TRBJ2-7, reads DGGITQSPKYLFRKEGQNVTLSCEQNLNHDAMYWYRQDPGQGLRLIYYSQIVNDFQKGDIAEGYSVSREKKESFPLTVTSAQKNPTAFYLCASSIREGAYEQYFGPGTRLTVT.

V and J are TRBV5-1 and TRBJ1-2, with D possibly TRBD1 on 6 matching bases. Germline V gives CDR1 SGHRS, CDR2 YFSETQ. V was cut by 5 bases and J by 2 bases, with 16 bases left in between. This CDR3 spans 15 amino acids. The CDR3 DNA reads TGCGCCAGCAGAACGTCGACAGGACCAAACTATGGCTACACCTTC. This sequence encodes CASRTSTGPNYGYTF.

This rearrangement joins TRBV19 to TRBJ2-2; a weak D match, TRBD2 (6 bases). This CDR3 region has 13 residues. V dropped 6 bases and J dropped 7 bases, with 12 bases sitting between them. The V gene's germline CDR1 is LNHDA and CDR2 SQIVND (reference sequence). The CDR3 DNA reads as TGTGCCAGTAGGCTTGGGACTTACGGGGAGCTGTTTTTT. Its translation: CASRLGTYGELFF.

This chain uses TRBV7-3 with TRBJ2-1, with TRBD2 matching over 9 bases. Germline CDR1 reads SGHTA; CDR2 reads FQGTGA. The CDR3 length is 16 residues. The junction had 5 bases not matched to a gene; V was cut back by 5 bases and J by 0 bases. In DNA, the CDR3 is TGTGCCAGCAGCGTAAATAGCGGGAGCTCCTACAATGAGCAGTTCTTC. Its translation is CASSVNSGSSYNEQFF.

The V and J genes are TRBV28 and TRBJ1-1; D possibly corresponds to TRBD1 (6 bases). Trimming left V 7 bases short and J 7 bases short, with 16 bases between. Germline assignment: CDR1 MDHEN and CDR2 SYDVKM. CDR3 length: 13 residues. The CDR3 DNA reads TGTGCCAGCACCATCCGGGGGGCGGTTGAAGCTTTCTTT. It encodes CASTIRGAVEAFF. Drawing the rest from reference TRBV28 and TRBJ1-1, the complete variable domain is DVKVTQSSRYLVKRTGEKVFLECVQDMDHENMFWYRQDPGLGLRLIYFSYDVKMKEKGDIPEGYSVSREKKERFSLILESASTNQTSMYLCASTIRGAVEAFFGQGTRLTVV.

This clone was found once. The chain recombines TRBV19 with TRBJ2-5; no clear D. Germline values: CDR1 LNHDA, CDR2 SQIVND (reference sequence). The germline V and J ends were trimmed by 3 bases and 5 bases, with 10 bases remaining between them. The CDR3 is made up of 13 amino acids. CDR3: CASSMPGVETQYF. DNA for the CDR3: TGTGCCAGTAGTATGCCCGGAGTGGAGACCCAGTACTTC.

The chain couples TRBV6-1 to TRBJ2-3; D ambiguous. The CDR3 has 13 residues. From germline, CDR1 is MNHNS and CDR2 SASEGT. Trimming shortened V by 5 bases and J by 5 bases, and 11 bases separated the two germline ends. The CDR3 DNA reads as TGTGCCAGCAGTATAAGACTCCGAGATACGCAGTATTTT. This sequence encodes CASSIRLRDTQYF.

The rearrangement links TRBV6-5 to TRBJ2-7, with 10 bases lining up with TRBD2. Trimming took 7 bases from V and 4 from J; bases not matched to a gene: 4. The germline gives CDR1 MNHEY, CDR2 SVGAGI. The CDR3 is 13 residues long. The DNA of the CDR3 is TGTGCCAGCACTAGCGGGAGCAAGTACGAGCAGTACTTC. It specifies CASTSGSKYEQYF.

The chain links TRBV27 to TRBJ1-4; 7 bases match TRBD1. This CDR3 region has 15 residues. V lost 3 bases, J lost 6 bases, and 7 bases stayed unmatched. Germline loops: CDR1 MNHEY, CDR2 SMNVEV (reference sequence). The CDR3 sequence: CASSFVRDSHEKLFF. The DNA for the CDR3 is TGTGCCAGCAGTTTTGTGAGGGACAGCCATGAAAAACTGTTTTTT.

In its sample, this clone was seen many times. This chain uses TRBV14 with TRBJ1-1; D not resolved. From germline, CDR1 is SGHDN and CDR2 FVKESK. The CDR3 spans 15 residues. The V and J ends lost 1 base and 3 bases respectively, with 12 bases between them. The CDR3 DNA reads as TGTGCCAGCAGCCAAGGGGCGGGGATGGACACTGAAGCTTTCTTT. This translates into CASSQGAGMDTEAFF.

This sequence joins TRBV4-1 and TRBJ2-3, with D perhaps TRBD2 (5 bases). The CDR3 extends over 18 amino acids. V lost 0 bases, J lost 1 base, and 17 bases lay in between. CDR1 and CDR2 (germline): MGHRA, YSYEKL. The CDR3 here is CASSQDFSGRLGTDTQYF. The CDR3 nucleotides read TGCGCCAGCAGCCAAGATTTCAGCGGTCGACTCGGCACAGATACGCAGTATTTT.

This clone has a handful of counts. This chain uses TRBV21-1 with TRBJ1-3. TRBV21-1 is annotated as a pseudogene. The CDR3 runs 21 residues. The DNA of the CDR3 is TGTGCCAGCAGCCGAATCCGCGGGCACGGGCGACCTCTGGTCTGTGGAAACACCATATATTTT. Its protein is CASSRIRGHGRPLVCGNTIYF.

This rearrangement joins TRBV21-1 to TRBJ2-5; the table assigns TRBD2, which was not confirmed against the DNA. TRBV21-1 is a listed pseudogene. The CDR3 is 16 residues long. CDR3 nucleotide sequence: TGTGCCAGCAGCAACGGGAAACCGGGAGGGCCGTGGACCCAGTACTTC. Translation gives CASSNGKPGGPWTQYF.

The chain has TRBV7-6 and TRBJ2-7; 9 bases agree with TRBD1. V dropped 1 base and J dropped 4; count of bases not matched to a gene: 5. The CDR3 has 15 amino acids. Germline CDR1 SGHVS, CDR2 FNYEAQ. CDR3: CASSLVGTGMYEQYF. For the CDR3, the DNA is TGTGCCAGCAGCTTAGTAGGGACAGGGATGTACGAGCAGTACTTC. Using reference TRBV7-6 and TRBJ2-7 for the parts outside the CDR3, the full variable domain is GAGVSQSPRYKVTKRGQDVALRCDPISGHVSLYWYRQALGQGPEFLTYFNYEAQQDKSGLPNDRFSAERPEGSISTLTIQRTEQRDSAMYRCASSLVGTGMYEQYFGPGTRLTVT.

V and J are TRBV19 and TRBJ2-7; tentative D call: TRBD1 (5 bases). CDR3 size: 14 residues. V was pared by 3 bases and J by 4 bases, with 13 bases between. The germline CDR1 and CDR2 sequences are LNHDA and SQIVND (reference sequence). CDR3 region: CASSIASGAYEQYF. CDR3 nucleotide sequence: TGTGCCAGTAGTATCGCCAGTGGGGCTTACGAGCAGTACTTC.

This clone was counted a few times. The J gene is TRBJ1-5, the V gene TRBV19; no clear D gene. From germline, CDR1 is LNHDA and CDR2 SQIVND (reference sequence). The CDR3 spans 14 residues. The V and J ends lost 5 bases and 0 bases respectively, with 8 bases between them. The CDR3 DNA is TGTGCCAGTAGTGCACTCTATAGCAATCAGCCCCAGCATTTT. Translated, it gives CASSALYSNQPQHF.

V gene TRBV9 combines with J gene TRBJ2-4; TRBD2 is a possible D gene (6 bases). CDR1 is SGDLS, CDR2 YYNGEE, per germline. The CDR3 runs 13 residues. Deletions cut 2 bases from V and 5 bases from J, with 8 bases between. CDR3 sequence (DNA): TGTGCCAGCAGCGTCGGGGGTGAAAACATTCAGTACTTC. This sequence encodes CASSVGGENIQYF.

The genes are TRBV18 and TRBJ1-2; the D gene is possibly TRBD1 (5 bases). There are 12 residues in the CDR3. Per germline, CDR1 KGHSH and CDR2 LQKENI. The V gene lost 6 bases and the J gene lost 5 bases, with 10 bases spanning the gap. CDR3 in amino acids: CASSPRDYGYTF. CDR3 coding DNA: TGTGCCAGCTCCCCCAGGGATTATGGCTACACCTTC.

This chain joins TRBV7-2 and TRBJ2-7; 10 positions agree with TRBD2. This CDR3 spans 15 amino acids. Germline V gene sequence: CDR1 SGHTA, CDR2 FQGNSA. J lost 2 bases, V lost 3 bases, and 4 bases had no gene match. In DNA, the CDR3 is TGTGCCAGCAGCTTGACTAGCGGGTTCCCCTACGAGCAGTACTTC. As protein: CASSLTSGFPYEQYF.

The table lists this clone with a few counts. The chain has TRBV6-5 and TRBJ2-7; possibly TRBD2 for D (6 bases). CDR3 length: 15 residues. V was shortened by 6 bases and J by 2 bases, with 17 bases between the two germline ends. Germline assignment: CDR1 MNHEY and CDR2 SVGAGI. CDR3 DNA: TGTGCCAGCAGCCCCACGGAGGGTCTGGCCTACGAGCAGTACTTC. The encoded protein is CASSPTEGLAYEQYF.

The chain uses TRBV5-4 and TRBJ1-4; D is possibly TRBD1 (5 bases). The CDR3 is made up of 12 amino acids. Germline V CDR1 and CDR2: SGHNT, YYREEE (reference sequence). The V and J ends lost 7 bases and 8 bases respectively, with 12 bases between them. This chain's CDR3 is CASGGTEEKLFF. The CDR3 DNA reads TGTGCCAGCGGGGGGACGGAGGAAAAACTGTTTTTT.

The gene calls are TRBV5-6 and TRBJ1-2, with 7 bases identical to TRBD1. CDR1 is SGHDT, CDR2 YYEEEE, per germline. This CDR3 contains 14 residues. J lost 6 bases, V lost 0 bases, and 5 bases had no gene match. The CDR3 coding sequence is TGTGCCAGCAGCTTGGTCGGGACAGCGGATGGCTACACCTTC. This codes for CASSLVGTADGYTF.

The genes are TRBV18 and TRBJ1-1; 7 nucleotides align to TRBD1. The germline V gene encodes CDR1 KGHSH and CDR2 LQKENI. The V segment lost 4 bases and the J segment 6 bases; nucleotides outside the gene matches: 5. The CDR3 extends over 13 amino acids. The CDR3 reads CASSRQGMAEAFF. CDR3 in DNA: TGTGCCAGCTCACGACAGGGAATGGCTGAAGCTTTCTTT.